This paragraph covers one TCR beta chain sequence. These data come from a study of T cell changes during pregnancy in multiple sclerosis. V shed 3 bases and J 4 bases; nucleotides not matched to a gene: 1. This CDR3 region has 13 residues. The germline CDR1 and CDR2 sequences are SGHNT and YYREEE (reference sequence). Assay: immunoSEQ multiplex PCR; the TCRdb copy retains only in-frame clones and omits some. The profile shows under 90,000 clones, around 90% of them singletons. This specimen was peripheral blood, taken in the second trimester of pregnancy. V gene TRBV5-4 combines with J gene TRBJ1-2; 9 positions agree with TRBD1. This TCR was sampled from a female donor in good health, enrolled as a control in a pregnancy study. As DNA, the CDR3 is TGTGCCAGCAGCTCGGACAGGGGCTATGGCTACACCTTC. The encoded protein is CASSSDRGYGYTF.